This is a list of T cell receptor beta chains from one sample in a study of response to subunit inactivated influenza vaccine. TCRdb analysed the RT-PCR reads with MiXCR anew, one entry per CDR3 protein. There are roughly 500,000 distinct CDR3 sequences in the sample; 15% to 20% occur only once, and about 3% lies in the top ten. This specimen consisted of CD4+ T cells sorted from PBMCs, obtained roughly 24 months after vaccination. The receptor source for this set is a man aged 50 to 69 who received an inactivated influenza vaccine. Each CDR3 is given with its conserved first and last residue. D genes are given only for firm matches. The size entry is marked missing in some rows and otherwise reads once, few, many or a size class.

j_call: TRBJ2-3; v_call: TRBV10-2; d_call: TRBD2; clone_size: .; cdr3_nt: TGCGCCAGCAGTGAACGGGAGACTAGCTTGGTTGGTACGCAGTATTTT; cdr3_aa: CASSERETSLVGTQYF
j_call: TRBJ2-7; v_call: TRBV20-1; d_call: TRBD2; clone_size: few; cdr3_nt: TGCAGTGCTAGTGCCACCTGGGCTAGCGGGGGCTACGAGCAGTACTTC; cdr3_aa: CSASATWASGGYEQYF
j_call: TRBJ2-1; v_call: TRBV3-1; d_call: .; clone_size: few; cdr3_nt: TGTGCCAGCAGCCATCCGACAGAGGGGTTCAATGAGCAGTTCTTC; cdr3_aa: CASSHPTEGFNEQFF
j_call: TRBJ2-5; v_call: TRBV20-1; d_call: TRBD1; clone_size: .; cdr3_nt: TGCAGTGCCGGACAGGGGTACCAAGAGACCCAGTACTTC; cdr3_aa: CSAGQGYQETQYF
j_call: TRBJ2-4; v_call: TRBV20-1; d_call: .; clone_size: few; cdr3_nt: TGCAGTGTTCGGGCCAGCATTCTAGCCAAAAACATTCAGTACTTC; cdr3_aa: CSVRASILAKNIQYF
j_call: TRBJ1-1; v_call: TRBV20-1; d_call: TRBD1; clone_size: .; cdr3_nt: TGCAGTGCTAGAGATTGGGGGACAGGGGCGGGGACTGAAGCTTTCTTT; cdr3_aa: CSARDWGTGAGTEAFF
j_call: TRBJ1-1; v_call: TRBV5-1; d_call: .; clone_size: few; cdr3_nt: TGCGCCAGCAGGGGTGACACCTTGAACACTGAAGCTTTCTTT; cdr3_aa: CASRGDTLNTEAFF
j_call: TRBJ1-2; v_call: TRBV4-1; d_call: .; clone_size: few; cdr3_nt: TGCGCCAGCAGCCTCACTACTGCGGGTGGCTACACCTTC; cdr3_aa: CASSLTTAGGYTF
j_call: TRBJ1-2; v_call: TRBV12-3/TRBV12-4; d_call: .; clone_size: few; cdr3_nt: TGTGCCAGCAGTACAATTCACTATGGCTACACCTTC; cdr3_aa: CASSTIHYGYTF
j_call: TRBJ2-3; v_call: TRBV9; d_call: TRBD2; clone_size: many; cdr3_nt: TGTGCCAGCAGCGTTGGAGCGGGGGGGTGGCCAGATACGCAGTATTTT; cdr3_aa: CASSVGAGGWPDTQYF
j_call: TRBJ2-2; v_call: TRBV5-6; d_call: .; clone_size: many; cdr3_nt: TGTGCCAGCAGCTGGGACCCATCTACAACCGGGGAGCTGTTTTTT; cdr3_aa: CASSWDPSTTGELFF
j_call: TRBJ1-1; v_call: TRBV24-1; d_call: .; clone_size: few; cdr3_nt: TGTGCCACCAGTGACCCTCCTTCTGCGGAAGCTTTCTTT; cdr3_aa: CATSDPPSAEAFF
j_call: TRBJ1-2; v_call: TRBV30; d_call: TRBD1; clone_size: .; cdr3_nt: TGTGCCTGGAGTGCCCAGACAGGGGTCACTGGCTACACCTTC; cdr3_aa: CAWSAQTGVTGYTF
j_call: TRBJ1-1; v_call: TRBV12-3/TRBV12-4; d_call: .; clone_size: .; cdr3_nt: TGTGCCAGCAGGGGGAGTTCGAAGAACACTGAAGCTTTCTTT; cdr3_aa: CASRGSSKNTEAFF
j_call: TRBJ2-6; v_call: TRBV19; d_call: .; clone_size: .; cdr3_nt: TGTGCCAGTAGAGGCGGGTATGGCATGTCTGGGGCCAACGTCCTGACTTTC; cdr3_aa: CASRGGYGMSGANVLTF
j_call: TRBJ1-2; v_call: TRBV10-3; d_call: TRBD1; clone_size: .; cdr3_nt: TGTGCCATCGCGGGACAGCCCTATGGCTACACCTTC; cdr3_aa: CAIAGQPYGYTF
j_call: TRBJ2-7; v_call: TRBV20-1; d_call: TRBD2; clone_size: few; cdr3_nt: TGCAGTGCTAGAGGGCTAGCGGGAGGGCCCTACGAGCAGTACTTC; cdr3_aa: CSARGLAGGPYEQYF
j_call: TRBJ2-1; v_call: TRBV29-1; d_call: .; clone_size: .; cdr3_nt: TGCAGCGTTGGGGCAGCCGTCTACAATGAGCAGTTCTTC; cdr3_aa: CSVGAAVYNEQFF
j_call: TRBJ2-1; v_call: TRBV5-1; d_call: TRBD2; clone_size: few; cdr3_nt: TGCGCCAGCAGCGGTCTACTAGCGAGTTCTTACAATGAGCAGTTCTTC; cdr3_aa: CASSGLLASSYNEQFF
j_call: TRBJ2-7; v_call: TRBV5-1; d_call: .; clone_size: .; cdr3_nt: TGCGCCAGCAGCTTGGGGCACGGACTCGCCTACGAGCAGTACTTC; cdr3_aa: CASSLGHGLAYEQYF
j_call: TRBJ2-1; v_call: TRBV20-1; d_call: TRBD2; clone_size: few; cdr3_nt: TGCAGTGCTAGACTAGCGGGAAAGGAGCAGTTCTTC; cdr3_aa: CSARLAGKEQFF
j_call: TRBJ2-3; v_call: TRBV9; d_call: .; clone_size: few; cdr3_nt: TGTGCCAGCAGCGTTGGCGTAGACACAGATACGCAGTATTTT; cdr3_aa: CASSVGVDTDTQYF
j_call: TRBJ2-1; v_call: TRBV2; d_call: .; clone_size: few; cdr3_nt: TGTGCCAGCAGTGAGCGGACGCAGTTCTTC; cdr3_aa: CASSERTQFF
j_call: TRBJ2-7; v_call: TRBV4-3; d_call: TRBD1; clone_size: few; cdr3_nt: TGCGCCAGCAGCCAGTGGGACAGGGGCTACGAGCAGTACTTC; cdr3_aa: CASSQWDRGYEQYF
j_call: TRBJ1-2; v_call: TRBV7-2; d_call: .; clone_size: .; cdr3_nt: TGTGCCAGCAGCCAGGCGCAGAGGGGGAGCTACACCTTC; cdr3_aa: CASSQAQRGSYTF
j_call: TRBJ2-5; v_call: TRBV7-2; d_call: TRBD2; clone_size: .; cdr3_nt: TGTGCCAGCAGCGCTAGCGGGCCCCAAGAGACCCAGTACTTC; cdr3_aa: CASSASGPQETQYF
j_call: TRBJ1-1; v_call: TRBV7-8; d_call: .; clone_size: few; cdr3_nt: TGTGCCAGCAGCTTAACTGGGGGGGCCGTGAACACTGAAGCTTTCTTT; cdr3_aa: CASSLTGGAVNTEAFF
j_call: TRBJ1-5; v_call: TRBV7-6; d_call: .; clone_size: few; cdr3_nt: TGTGCCAGCAGCTTGTCTACTTCTCAGCCCCAGCATTTT; cdr3_aa: CASSLSTSQPQHF
j_call: TRBJ2-1; v_call: TRBV28; d_call: TRBD2; clone_size: .; cdr3_nt: TGTGCCAGCAGTTCCCTGGAGAGGGGGACTAGCGGGAGGGTCCCCTACAATGAGCAGTTCTTC; cdr3_aa: CASSSLERGTSGRVPYNEQFF
j_call: TRBJ1-6; v_call: TRBV6-5; d_call: TRBD1; clone_size: few; cdr3_nt: TGTGCCAGCAGTTGGACAGGGGGCTCGGGGCATTCACCCCTCCACTTT; cdr3_aa: CASSWTGGSGHSPLHF
j_call: TRBJ1-2; v_call: TRBV7-2; d_call: .; clone_size: .; cdr3_nt: TGTGCCAGCAGCTCCCCTGTTGGAAACTATGGCTACACCTTC; cdr3_aa: CASSSPVGNYGYTF
j_call: TRBJ2-1; v_call: TRBV27; d_call: .; clone_size: .; cdr3_nt: TGTGCCAGCAGTCAAGCCGGGACGGCTATTTACAATGAGCAGTTCTTC; cdr3_aa: CASSQAGTAIYNEQFF
j_call: TRBJ2-1; v_call: TRBV7-2; d_call: TRBD2; clone_size: few; cdr3_nt: TGTGCCAGCAGCTTACGAAGTTCTAGCGGCTACAATGAGCAGTTCTTC; cdr3_aa: CASSLRSSSGYNEQFF
j_call: TRBJ2-5; v_call: TRBV4-1; d_call: .; clone_size: few; cdr3_nt: TGCGCCAGCAGCCAAGCGGCAGTCACTATCCGTGATAAAGAGACCCAGTACTTC; cdr3_aa: CASSQAAVTIRDKETQYF
j_call: TRBJ2-1; v_call: TRBV4-1; d_call: TRBD2; clone_size: .; cdr3_nt: TGCGCCAGCAGCATAAGACTAGCGGAGCTCTCCTACAATGAGCAGTTCTTC; cdr3_aa: CASSIRLAELSYNEQFF
j_call: TRBJ2-1; v_call: TRBV6-5; d_call: TRBD1; clone_size: .; cdr3_nt: TGTGCCAGCAGTTACACGACAGGGGGCCTTCGTAATGAGCAGTTCTTC; cdr3_aa: CASSYTTGGLRNEQFF
j_call: TRBJ2-1; v_call: TRBV27; d_call: .; clone_size: few; cdr3_nt: TGTGCCAGCAGTTTGGAAGATCGACACAATGAGCAGTTCTTC; cdr3_aa: CASSLEDRHNEQFF
j_call: TRBJ2-3; v_call: TRBV5-1; d_call: .; clone_size: .; cdr3_nt: TGCGCCAGCAGGGTACGGGGTGATGCACGGGATACGCAGTATTTT; cdr3_aa: CASRVRGDARDTQYF